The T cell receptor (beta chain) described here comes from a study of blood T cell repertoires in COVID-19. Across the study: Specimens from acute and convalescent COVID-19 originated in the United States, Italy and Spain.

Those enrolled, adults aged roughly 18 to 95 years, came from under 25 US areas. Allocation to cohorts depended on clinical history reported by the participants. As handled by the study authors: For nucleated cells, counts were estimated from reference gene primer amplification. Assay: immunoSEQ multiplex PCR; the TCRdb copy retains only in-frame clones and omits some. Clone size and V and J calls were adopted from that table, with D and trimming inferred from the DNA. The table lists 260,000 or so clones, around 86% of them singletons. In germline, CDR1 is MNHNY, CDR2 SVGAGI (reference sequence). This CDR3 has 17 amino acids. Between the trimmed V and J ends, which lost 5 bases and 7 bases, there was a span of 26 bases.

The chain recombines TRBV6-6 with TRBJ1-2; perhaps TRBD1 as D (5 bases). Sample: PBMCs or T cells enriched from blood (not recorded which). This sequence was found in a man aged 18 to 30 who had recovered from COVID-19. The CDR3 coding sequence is TGTGCCAGCAGTCCCCCGAACCGACACTCCCGAAGGGGTGGCTACACCTTC. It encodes CASSPPNRHSRRGGYTF.